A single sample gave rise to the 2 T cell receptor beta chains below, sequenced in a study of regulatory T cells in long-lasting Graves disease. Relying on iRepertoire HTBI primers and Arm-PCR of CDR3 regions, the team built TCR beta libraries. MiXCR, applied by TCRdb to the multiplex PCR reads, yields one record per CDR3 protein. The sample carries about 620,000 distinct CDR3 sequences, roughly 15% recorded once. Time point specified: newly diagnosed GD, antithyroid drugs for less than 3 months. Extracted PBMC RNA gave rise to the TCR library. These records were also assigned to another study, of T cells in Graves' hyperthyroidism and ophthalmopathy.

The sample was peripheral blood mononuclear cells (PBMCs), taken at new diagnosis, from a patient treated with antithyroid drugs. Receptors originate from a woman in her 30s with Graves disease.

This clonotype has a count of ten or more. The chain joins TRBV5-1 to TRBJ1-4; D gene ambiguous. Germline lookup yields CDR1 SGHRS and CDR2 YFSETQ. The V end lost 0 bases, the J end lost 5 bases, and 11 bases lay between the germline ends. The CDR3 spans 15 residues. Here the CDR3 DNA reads TGCGCCAGCAGCTTGGCCCGGGCCTCCAATGAAAAACTGTTTTTT. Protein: CASSLARASNEKLFF. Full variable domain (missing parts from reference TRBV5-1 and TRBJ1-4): KAGVTQTPRYLIKTRGQQVTLSCSPISGHRSVSWYQQTPGQGLQFLFEYFSETQRNKGNFPGRFSGRQFSNSRSEMNVSTLELGDSALYLCASSLARASNEKLFFGSGTQLSVL.

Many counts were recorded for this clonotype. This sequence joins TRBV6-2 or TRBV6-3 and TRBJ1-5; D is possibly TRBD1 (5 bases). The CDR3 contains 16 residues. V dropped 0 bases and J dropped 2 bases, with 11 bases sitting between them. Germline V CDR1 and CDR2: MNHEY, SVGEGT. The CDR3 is CASSYSPPGGNQPQHF. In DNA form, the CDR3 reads TGTGCCAGCAGTTACTCGCCTCCGGGGGGCAATCAGCCCCAGCATTTT.